The 9 T cell receptor beta chains below come from one sample, sequenced in a study of graft-versus-host responses after intestinal transplantation. Only in-frame clones appear in the TCRdb table, and some are missing; sequencing was by immunoSEQ multiplex PCR. The table has about 22,000 clones, about 55% seen once; the top ten hold over 0.9%. This sample comprised alloreactive CD4+ T cells from a mixed lymphocyte reaction culture, obtained before intestinal transplant. The subset here: CFSE-low proliferating T cells sorted from approximately 6-day pre-transplant mixed lymphocyte reaction (GvH or HvG direction). All receptors come from a human patient who received an intestinal transplant.

The genes are TRBV28 and TRBJ2-4, with 8 bases that match TRBD1. With 8 bases clipped from V and 0 bases from J, the junction kept 21 bases outside the gene matches. Germline CDR1 is MDHEN and CDR2 is SYDVKM. This CDR3 region has 20 residues. In DNA, the CDR3 is TGTGCCAGCGGTAAACGTTGGACAGGGATACCTATACTAGCCAAAAACATTCAGTACTTC. This gives the protein CASGKRWTGIPILAKNIQYF.

This clone occurred a few times. J is TRBJ2-1 and V is TRBV2; 7 nucleotides agree with TRBD2. The trim removed 5 bases at V and 1 base at J, leaving 8 bases unmatched. The CDR3 contains 16 residues. In germline, CDR1 is SNHLY, CDR2 FYNNEI. DNA for the CDR3: TGTGCCAGCAGTCCGACCCTCGGGGGGTCCTACAATGAGCAGTTCTTC. Protein: CASSPTLGGSYNEQFF.

This clone came up a few times. The chain uses TRBV6-5 and TRBJ1-2; D possibly corresponds to TRBD1 (5 bases). The CDR3 runs to 15 residues. V lost 2 bases to trimming and J lost 4 bases, with 14 bases between them. Germline-derived CDR1 and CDR2 are MNHEY and SVGAGI. The CDR3 region has the DNA TGTGCCAGCAGTTACCGATCCTCACAGGCCTATGGCTACACCTTC. Amino acid sequence: CASSYRSSQAYGYTF.

The chain joins TRBV6-6 to TRBJ1-1, with TRBD1 matching 8 bases. Germline lookup yields CDR1 MNHNY and CDR2 SVGAGI (reference sequence). CDR3 size: 12 residues. Unmatched junction bases numbered 4, after V lost 7 bases and J lost 6 bases. As DNA, the CDR3 is TGTGCCAGCAATGACAGGGGCCCTGAAGCTTTCTTT. Encoded protein: CASNDRGPEAFF.

The rearrangement joins TRBV7-9 to TRBJ1-5; D is unclear. The CDR3 length is 14 residues. The germline V gene has CDR1 SEHNR and CDR2 FQNEAQ (reference sequence). V lost 3 bases and J lost 3, with 9 bases in between. The CDR3 loop reads CASSLGRYNQPQHF. Written as DNA, the CDR3 is TGTGCCAGCAGCTTGGGCAGGTACAATCAGCCCCAGCATTTT.

This clone was counted a few times. The chain is built from TRBV6-1 and TRBJ2-7, with 8 bases identical to TRBD2. Unmatched junction bases numbered 11, after V lost 4 bases and J lost 3 bases. This CDR3 comprises 16 residues. Per germline, CDR1 MNHNS and CDR2 SASEGT. CDR3 region: CASSVRRRGAGYEQYF. The CDR3, as DNA: TGTGCCAGCAGTGTAAGAAGGCGGGGGGCAGGCTACGAGCAGTACTTC.

There are a few counts of this clone. This chain joins TRBV6-5 and TRBJ2-2; the match to TRBD1 covers 8 bases. Germline V lookup: CDR1 MNHEY, CDR2 SVGAGI. J gave up 3 bases and V 8 bases, and 8 bases lay outside the gene matches. The CDR3 spans 15 residues. As DNA, the CDR3 is TGTGCCAGCTTCACAGGGGGAGGTCACACCGGGGAGCTGTTTTTT. Encoded protein: CASFTGGGHTGELFF.

This clone was seen more than once but under ten times. The chain uses TRBV9 and TRBJ2-5; D gene ambiguous. Trimming left V 0 bases short and J 5 bases short, with 11 bases between. Per the germline V gene, CDR1 is SGDLS and CDR2 is YYNGEE. There are 14 residues in the CDR3. For the CDR3, the DNA is TGTGCCAGCAGCGTAGCTACGAGAGAGGAGACCCAGTACTTC. Residues: CASSVATREETQYF.

The chain combines TRBV7-9 with TRBJ2-1; TRBD2 is a possible D gene (5 bases). Per the germline V gene, CDR1 is SEHNR and CDR2 is FQNEAQ (reference sequence). V was cut by 1 base and J by 8 bases, with 15 bases left in between. There are 15 residues in the CDR3. CDR3 region: CASSLVGDLAHEQFF. DNA of the CDR3: TGTGCCAGCAGCTTAGTCGGGGATCTAGCACATGAGCAGTTCTTC.